This note documents a single TCR beta chain sequence. Its target is unknown. After removal of 1 base from V and 10 bases from J, the junction contained 8 bases not matched to a gene. Germline V CDR1 and CDR2: MGHRA, YSYEKL. This CDR3 has 16 residues. This sample stems from a study of T cell clones after liver transplantation. In the study overall: Samples came pre-transplant, pre-randomization before withdrawal, and post-randomization after withdrawal ended. Findings of the study overall: Post-transplant, graft-donor-reactive CD4 TCRbeta sequences in blood dropped significantly in 5 of 8 subjects. Graft donor-reactive T cells may have migrated into the graft rather than being deleted. Donor-reactive sequences fell more than third party-reactive ones, suggesting partial deletion.

Some clones are missing from TCRdb's copy, which holds only in-frame ones; the method was immunoSEQ multiplex PCR. Found here are around 110,000 clones, 90% of them singletons; the top ten hold around 0.8%. This receptor was identified in a human patient who received a liver transplant. The T cells may partly be graft donor cells. The sample consisted of CD4+ T cells from blood, taken 12 months after liver transplant. The chain employs TRBV4-1 and TRBJ2-1; the match to TRBD1 covers 12 bases. The CDR3 bases are TGCGCCAGCAGCCAAGTAGGGGACAGGGGGCGTAGGGAGCAGTTCTTC. It is translated as CASSQVGDRGRREQFF.